This TCR beta chain was sequenced for a study of blood T cell repertoires in COVID-19 (dated by TCRdb to about 2020). Notes on the research overall: Samples from collaborators originated in the United States, Italy and Spain and spanned both the acute and convalescent phases of COVID-19. The material from the prospective study consisted of cDNA or gDNA derived from T cells, B-cell-depleted T cells, or PBMCs. Where HLA class I and class II types were available, the types were taken from metadata supplied by the sample provider, not from assay-based typing. The sample metadata nearly always contained a de-identified subject ID, COVID-19 status, age in years and sex. A freely available public database, intended as a resource for researchers studying the immune response to SARS-CoV-2, is where the repertoires were released. The dataset comprised deeply sampled blood TCRbeta repertoires from subjects exposed to, actively infected with, or recovered from COVID-19. Samples came from the ongoing ImmuneRACE study (first 160 participants) plus 1,254 subjects from 6 global collaborators.

On this clone: Its antigen remains unidentified. No base quality information exists; no much larger clone differs at one position.

TCRbeta CDR3 regions were amplified from genomic DNA using the immunoSEQ Assay, a bias-controlled multiplex PCR. The authors' pipeline ran thus. The number of nucleated cells in each sample was estimated from the amplification of reference gene primers within the assay. Sequence reads were collapsed and filtered to measure the absolute abundance of every unique TCRbeta CDR3 rearrangement. For each sample, productive Simpson clonality was calculated as the square root of Simpson's diversity index across productive rearrangements. The clones in this table, taken by TCRdb from immuneACCESS, are in-frame only. Not every clone is retained; where verified, under half of the shortfall comes from an unresolved V gene, and the cause of the rest is unknown. V, J and clone size are those of that table, while D and trimming were read from the DNA. The sample contains a few hundred thousand clones, around 87% of them found a single time. The ten top clones hold approximately 7.8% of the sample.

The paper's findings and limits, for the study overall: The amount of clinical and demographic metadata varied by source and participant and was provided uncurated.

Samples from volunteer blood donors who had recovered from COVID-19 were contributed by a second Seattle source. Each collaborating institution followed its own protocols to collect whole blood in K2EDTA tubes. Collaborator samples were shipped for TCRbeta analysis as frozen whole blood, isolated PBMCs, or DNA extracted from either sample type. At the junction V is shortened by 0 bases and J by 4 bases, with 4 bases in between. Counted from cysteine to phenylalanine, this CDR3 has 13 amino acids. The entry retains the CDR3 DNA only, 39 bases that are in frame from base 1. CDR1 SGHAT and CDR2 FQNNGV are derived from the germline V gene.

The receptor comes from a woman between 50 and 59 years old who had recovered from COVID-19. The sample taken for sequencing was peripheral blood. Rearrangement joined TRBV11-2 to TRBJ1-3; the D gene identity is not certain. The DNA sequence is as follows: TGTGCCAGCAGCTTAGACCTCGGAAACACCATATATTTT. It translates to CASSLDLGNTIYF.